A single T cell receptor (beta chain) is shown here with its context. Repertoires were generated with immunoSEQ multiplex PCR, while TCRdb's copy carries only in-frame clones and drops some. The sample consists of about 72,000 clones, over 85% of them appearing once. The data were taken from a study of T cell clones after liver transplantation. Background on the study: Three of eight recipients were HCV-positive; others had non-autoimmune, non-viral indications.

The CDR3 has 14 amino acids. With 8 bases removed from V and 7 bases from J, the gap between germline ends came to 18 bases. In germline, CDR1 is SNHLY, CDR2 FYNNEI. This receptor was identified in a human donor who received a liver transplant. The genes are TRBV2 and TRBJ1-5; D not resolved. The starting material was CD4+ T cells from blood, obtained before liver transplant. The CDR3 nucleotides read TGTGCCAGCGGTCAGCAAGGGAGGATGCAGCCCCAGCATTTT. Its protein is CASGQQGRMQPQHF.